This T cell receptor (beta chain) was sequenced during a study of blood T cell repertoires in COVID-19. As for the study in general: The United States, Italy and Spain were the sources of the acute and convalescent COVID-19 samples. In each case, the material was cDNA or gDNA derived from T cells, B-cell-depleted T cells, or PBMCs.

As originally analysed: Amplification with reference gene primers provided the estimates of nucleated cell counts. Some clones are missing from TCRdb's copy, which holds only in-frame ones; the method was immunoSEQ multiplex PCR. D and trimming were read from the DNA, whereas the V and J calls and clone size are those reported in that table. The sample gives about 190,000 clones, just under 80% of which show up once; around 2.8% is in the top ten. Material: peripheral blood. This sequence was found in a woman over 75 with active or convalescent COVID-19.

CDR3 amino acids: CASSEGPLSQETQYF. CDR3 nucleotides: TGTGCCAGCAGTGAGGGGCCCCTGTCTCAGGAGACCCAGTACTTC. The chain employs TRBV2 and TRBJ2-5, with TRBD1 as a possible D gene (5 bases). The ends were cut back, 3 bases at V and 5 bases at J, with 16 bases in the middle. The CDR3 is made up of 15 amino acids. Germline V CDR1 and CDR2: SNHLY, FYNNEI.